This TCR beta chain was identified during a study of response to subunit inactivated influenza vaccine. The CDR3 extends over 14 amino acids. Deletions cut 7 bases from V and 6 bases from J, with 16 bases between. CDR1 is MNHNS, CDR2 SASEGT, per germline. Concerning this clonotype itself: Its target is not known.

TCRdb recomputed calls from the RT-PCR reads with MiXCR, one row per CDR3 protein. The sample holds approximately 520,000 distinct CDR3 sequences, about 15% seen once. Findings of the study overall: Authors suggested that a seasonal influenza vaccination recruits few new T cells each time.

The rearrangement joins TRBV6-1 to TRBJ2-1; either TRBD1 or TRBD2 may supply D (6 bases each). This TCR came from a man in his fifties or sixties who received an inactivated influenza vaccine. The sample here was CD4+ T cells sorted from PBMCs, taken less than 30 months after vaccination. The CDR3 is CASINSGGGNEQFF. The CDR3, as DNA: TGTGCCAGCATCAATAGCGGAGGGGGCAATGAGCAGTTCTTC.